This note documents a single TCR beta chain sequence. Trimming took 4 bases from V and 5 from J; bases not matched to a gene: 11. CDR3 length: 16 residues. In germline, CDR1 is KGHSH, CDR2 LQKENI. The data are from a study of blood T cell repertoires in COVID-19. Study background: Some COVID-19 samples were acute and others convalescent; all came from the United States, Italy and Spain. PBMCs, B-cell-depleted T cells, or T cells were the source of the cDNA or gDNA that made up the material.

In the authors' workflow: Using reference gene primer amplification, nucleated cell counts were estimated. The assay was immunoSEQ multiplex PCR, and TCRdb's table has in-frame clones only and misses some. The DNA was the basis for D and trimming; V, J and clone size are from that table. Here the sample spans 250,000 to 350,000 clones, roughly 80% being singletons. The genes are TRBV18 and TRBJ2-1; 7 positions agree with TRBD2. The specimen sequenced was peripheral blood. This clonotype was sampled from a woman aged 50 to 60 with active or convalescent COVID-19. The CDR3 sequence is CASSQRGGRGNNEQFF. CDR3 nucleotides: TGTGCCAGCTCACAGAGGGGAGGGCGAGGGAACAATGAGCAGTTCTTC.